The 28 T cell receptor beta chains given below trace back to one sample, sequenced in a study of cytomegalovirus exposure and HLA in healthy donors. PCR used 60 Vbeta primers and 13 Jbeta primers. Sequencing used immunoSEQ multiplex PCR; TCRdb keeps in-frame clones, though not all of them. The repertoire holds approximately 180,000 clones, with over 70% as singletons. The sample taken for sequencing was PBMCs. These receptors were taken from a woman aged 30 to 39 in good health and CMV-seropositive.

V and J are TRBV6-1 and TRBJ2-2; TRBD1 matches 7 bases. V lost 4 bases, J lost 5 bases, and 4 bases stayed unmatched. Germline lookup yields CDR1 MNHNS and CDR2 SASEGT. This CDR3 is built from 14 residues. CDR3 residues: CASSVRTGTGELFF. The CDR3 DNA reads as TGTGCCAGCAGTGTACGGACAGGAACCGGGGAGCTGTTTTTT.

The chain combines TRBV5-1 with TRBJ2-1, with TRBD1 matching 8 bases. Trimming took 8 bases from V and 1 from J; bases not matched to a gene: 5. Germline CDR1 is SGHRS and CDR2 is YFSETQ. The CDR3 has 14 amino acids. The CDR3 DNA sequence: TGCGCCAGTGGCACAGGGGGATCCTACAATGAGCAGTTCTTC. Translation gives CASGTGGSYNEQFF.

This clone came up a few times. This sequence joins TRBV2 and TRBJ2-1, with 7 bases identical to TRBD2. CDR3 size: 12 residues. The V gene's germline CDR1 is SNHLY and CDR2 FYNNEI. Unmatched junction bases numbered 7, after V lost 8 bases and J lost 9 bases. The DNA for the CDR3 is TGTGCCAGCTGCGGGGAGGGGACTGAGCAGTTCTTC. It codes for CASCGEGTEQFF.

J is TRBJ2-3 and V is TRBV11-2; D unclear. Trimming took 1 base from V and 1 from J, leaving 6 bases between them. There are 14 residues in the CDR3. Germline lookup yields CDR1 SGHAT and CDR2 FQNNGV. The DNA of the CDR3 is TGTGCCAGCAGCTTAGGGAGTGGCACAGATACGCAGTATTTT. Translating gives CASSLGSGTDTQYF.

This clone was observed once. This chain joins TRBV27 and TRBJ2-7; the match to TRBD2 covers 12 bases. The ends lost 0 bases at V and 0 bases at J; junction bases unmatched: 6. There are 18 residues in the CDR3. The germline CDR1 and CDR2 sequences are MNHEY and SMNVEV (reference sequence). The CDR3 loop is CASSLSALAGGPSYEQYF. CDR3 nucleotide sequence: TGTGCCAGCAGTTTATCGGCTCTAGCGGGAGGGCCCTCCTACGAGCAGTACTTC.

The V call is TRBV7-2, the J call TRBJ1-1, with a tentative D call TRBD1 (5 bases). Germline CDR1 reads SGHTA; CDR2 reads FQGNSA. The germline V and J ends were trimmed by 3 bases and 0 bases, with 11 bases remaining between them. The CDR3 covers 15 residues. DNA for the CDR3: TGTGCCAGCAGCTTCCTGGGGGGGTTGAACACTGAAGCTTTCTTT. It is translated as CASSFLGGLNTEAFF.

The chain links TRBV5-1 to TRBJ2-1; TRBD2 matches at 13 bases. Germline V gives CDR1 SGHRS, CDR2 YFSETQ. This CDR3 contains 18 residues. The V and J ends lost 2 bases and 6 bases, in that order; junction bases with no gene match: 11. The CDR3 protein is CASSFGTSGMTLSNEQFF. CDR3 nucleotides: TGCGCCAGCAGCTTCGGGACTAGCGGGATGACCCTCTCCAATGAGCAGTTCTTC.

The chain couples TRBV18 to TRBJ1-3; the D is unclear. This CDR3 comprises 15 residues. The V end was cut by 1 base, the J end by 2 bases, with 9 bases between. CDR1 and CDR2 (germline): KGHSH, LQKENI. This CDR3 reads CASSPRWGAGNTIYF. CDR3 sequence (DNA): TGTGCCAGCTCACCACGGTGGGGAGCTGGAAACACCATATATTTT.

The rearrangement links TRBV2 to TRBJ1-1; D is perhaps TRBD1 (6 bases). With 2 bases removed from V and 3 bases from J, the gap between germline ends came to 13 bases. This CDR3 is built from 15 residues. Germline V lookup: CDR1 SNHLY, CDR2 FYNNEI. In DNA form, the CDR3 reads TGTGCCAGCAGTGAATCTGGGCAGGGGTACACTGAAGCTTTCTTT. It specifies CASSESGQGYTEAFF.

V gene TRBV11-2 combines with J gene TRBJ1-1; D is unclear. Germline V CDR1 and CDR2: SGHAT, FQNNGV. Trimming took 1 base from V and 10 from J, leaving 10 bases between them. The CDR3 totals 12 residues. This CDR3 is CASSLGGSGAFF. The DNA for the CDR3 is TGTGCCAGCAGCTTAGGAGGGTCTGGAGCTTTCTTT.

CDR3 residues: CSVEIASNYGYTF. CDR3 nucleotides: TGCAGCGTTGAAATAGCTTCAAACTATGGCTACACCTTC. V gene TRBV29-1 combines with J gene TRBJ1-2; no definite D call. The germline V and J ends were trimmed by 2 bases and 2 bases, with 9 bases remaining between them. CDR1 and CDR2 (germline): SQVTM, ANQGSEA. The CDR3 sequence is 13 residues long.

The chain has TRBV5-4 and TRBJ2-5, with 8 nucleotides matching TRBD1. Germline V gene data show CDR1 as SGHNT and CDR2 as YYREEE (reference sequence). Trimming removed 4 bases from V and 3 bases from J; junction bases left unmatched: 5. The CDR3 sequence is 14 residues long. The DNA for the CDR3 is TGTGCCAGCAGCCGCCAACAGGGGGAAGAGACCCAGTACTTC. This translates into CASSRQQGEETQYF. The full variable domain, with the rest looked up from reference TRBV5-4 and TRBJ2-5, is ETGVTQSPTHLIKTRGQQVTLRCSSQSGHNTVSWYQQALGQGPQFIFQYYREEENGRGNFPPRFSGLQFPNYSSELNVNALELDDSALYLCASSRQQGEETQYFGPGTRLLVL.

In DNA, the CDR3 is TGTGCCAGCAGTTCGGGAAGGATCGAGCAGTTCTTC. Translating gives CASSSGRIEQFF. This chain joins TRBV27 and TRBJ2-1; D is perhaps TRBD2 (5 bases). This CDR3 contains 12 residues. V lost 4 bases and J lost 10, with 11 bases in between. From germline, CDR1 is MNHEY and CDR2 SMNVEV (reference sequence).

In its sample, this clone was seen once. The CDR3, as DNA: TGTGCCAGCAGCCGGACAGGGTATCCCGGGGAGCTGTTTTTT. Translated, it gives CASSRTGYPGELFF. The J gene is TRBJ2-2, the V gene TRBV7-9; TRBD1 agrees at 8 bases. Germline CDR1 SEHNR, CDR2 FQNEAQ (reference sequence). CDR3 size: 14 residues. V shed 5 bases and J 6 bases; nucleotides not matched to a gene: 5.

The V call is TRBV5-8, the J call TRBJ2-7, with D maybe TRBD2 (7 bases). CDR3 length equals 13 residues. Germline values: CDR1 SGHTS, CDR2 YDEGEE. Trimming pared 2 bases from V and 4 bases from J, leaving 10 bases between. CDR3 amino acids: CASSLRGGYEQYF. CDR3 in DNA: TGTGCCAGCAGCTTAAGGGGGGGGTACGAGCAGTACTTC.

The chain links TRBV9 to TRBJ1-1; 7 nucleotides agree with TRBD1. Germline V gene lookup returns CDR1 SGDLS and CDR2 YYNGEE. The CDR3 runs to 15 residues. With V trimmed by 0 bases and J by 4 bases, 6 bases remained unmatched. The CDR3 is CASSVATWDSTEAFF. CDR3 DNA sequence: TGTGCCAGCAGCGTAGCTACTTGGGACAGCACTGAAGCTTTCTTT.

The CDR3 region has the DNA TGCGCCAGCAGCTTTGCTAGTGGTGCCTACAATGAGCAGTTCTTC. It translates to CASSFASGAYNEQFF. The chain couples TRBV5-1 to TRBJ2-1, with no clear D. V shed 2 bases and J shed 2 bases, with 11 bases lying between them. This CDR3 region has 15 residues. Per the germline V gene, CDR1 is SGHRS and CDR2 is YFSETQ.

The chain has TRBV4-3 and TRBJ1-2, with 11 bases that match TRBD1. Germline-derived CDR1 and CDR2 are LGHNA and YSLEER. V was pared by 2 bases and J by 6 bases, with 14 bases of the junction left unmatched. The CDR3 consists of 18 residues. The CDR3 loop is CASSQFLMGDRGSNGYTF. CDR3 in DNA: TGCGCCAGCAGCCAATTCCTGATGGGGGACAGGGGGTCAAATGGCTACACCTTC.

This chain uses TRBV29-1 with TRBJ2-1; 9 positions agree with TRBD2. Germline V lookup: CDR1 SQVTM, CDR2 ANQGSEA. CDR3 length: 14 amino acids. V gave up 5 bases and J gave up 2 bases; unmatched junction bases: 4. CDR3 coding DNA: TGCAGCGTTTGGTCTAGCGGGACCTACAATGAGCAGTTCTTC. As protein: CSVWSSGTYNEQFF.

This sequence joins TRBV10-2 and TRBJ2-1; 7 bases align to TRBD1. V dropped 8 bases and J dropped 5; count of bases not matched to a gene: 18. This CDR3 region has 17 residues. The germline gives CDR1 WSHSY, CDR2 SAAADI. As DNA, the CDR3 is TGCGCCAGCGCTACAGGGGAAGGGGGTACGGTCAACAATGAGCAGTTCTTC. It encodes CASATGEGGTVNNEQFF.

This clone was counted between two and nine times. J is TRBJ2-5 and V is TRBV15; the D gene is possibly TRBD1 (5 bases). Trimming pared 0 bases from V and 1 base from J, leaving 9 bases between. CDR1 is LNHNV, CDR2 YYDKDF, per germline (reference sequence). The CDR3 covers 15 residues. The CDR3 is CATSRDYRLQETQYF. In nucleotides, the CDR3 is TGTGCCACCAGCAGAGATTACAGGCTCCAAGAGACCCAGTACTTC.

This CDR3 reads CASSPSGGYEQYF. CDR3 in DNA: TGTGCCAGTAGTCCCTCGGGGGGATACGAGCAGTACTTC. This chain links TRBV19 with TRBJ2-7, with TRBD2 matching over 7 bases. Trimming took 5 bases from V and 4 from J; bases not matched to a gene: 5. Germline values: CDR1 LNHDA, CDR2 SQIVND (reference sequence). This CDR3 has 13 residues.

There are a few counts of this clone. V usage is TRBV11-2 and J usage is TRBJ2-7; maybe TRBD1 (8 bases). This CDR3 has 16 amino acids. Per germline, CDR1 SGHAT and CDR2 FQNNGV. Trimming shortened V by 3 bases and J by 5 bases, and 20 bases separated the two germline ends. CDR3 region: CASSLAHRGGIDEQYF. The CDR3 coding sequence is TGTGCCAGCAGCTTGGCCCACAGGGGGGGGATCGACGAGCAGTACTTC.

The chain links TRBV25-1 to TRBJ2-5, with 10 bases aligning to TRBD1. The CDR3 contains 16 residues. Germline V gene sequence: CDR1 MGHDK, CDR2 SYGVNS. V was clipped by 1 base and J by 4 bases; unmatched bases: 6. DNA for the CDR3: TGTGCCAGCAGTGAATGGACAGGGGGGAAAGGAGAGACCCAGTACTTC. Translated: CASSEWTGGKGETQYF.

The genes are TRBV11-3 and TRBJ2-2; D is perhaps TRBD1 (5 bases). V was clipped by 7 bases and J by 0 bases, with 9 bases between them. Germline lookup yields CDR1 SGHNT and CDR2 YENEEA. CDR3 length: 14 residues. CDR3 residues: CASNPTANTGELFF. The DNA for the CDR3 is TGTGCCAGCAACCCGACAGCGAACACCGGGGAGCTGTTTTTT.

V gene TRBV9 combines with J gene TRBJ2-3; TRBD2 matches 11 bases. CDR1 SGDLS and CDR2 YYNGEE come from the germline V gene. V gave up 7 bases and J gave up 2 bases; unmatched junction bases: 6. This CDR3 has 15 amino acids. The CDR3 is CASGETSGITDTQYF. The CDR3 DNA follows: TGTGCCAGCGGCGAGACTAGCGGGATCACAGATACGCAGTATTTT.

The gene calls are TRBV27 and TRBJ2-1; possibly TRBD2 for D (6 bases). The germline V gene encodes CDR1 MNHEY and CDR2 SMNVEV (reference sequence). The ends were cut back, 6 bases at V and 14 bases at J, with 20 bases in the middle. The CDR3 loop spans 13 amino acids. CDR3 in DNA: TGTGCCAGCAGGACCTCTAGCGCTATATCCGAGTTCTTC. This codes for CASRTSSAISEFF.

V and J are TRBV5-5 and TRBJ2-5; 9 nucleotides line up with TRBD1. The V gene's germline CDR1 is SGHKS and CDR2 YYEKEE (reference sequence). The CDR3 has 17 residues. Trimming took 2 bases from V and 2 from J; bases not matched to a gene: 10. The CDR3 DNA follows: TGTGCCAGCAGCTTTTTTAAGACAGGGGGTTATCAAGAGACCCAGTACTTC. Translating it yields CASSFFKTGGYQETQYF.